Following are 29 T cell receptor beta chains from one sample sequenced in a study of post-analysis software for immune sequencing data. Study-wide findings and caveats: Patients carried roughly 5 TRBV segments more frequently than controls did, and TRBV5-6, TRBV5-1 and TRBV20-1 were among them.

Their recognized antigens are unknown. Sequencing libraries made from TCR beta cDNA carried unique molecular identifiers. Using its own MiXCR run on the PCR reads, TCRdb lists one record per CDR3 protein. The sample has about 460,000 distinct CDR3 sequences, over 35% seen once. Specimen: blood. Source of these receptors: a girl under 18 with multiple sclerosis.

CDR3 in amino acids: CSASGQTYEQYF. DNA of the CDR3: TGCAGTGCTAGTGGCCAAACCTACGAGCAGTACTTC. This sequence joins TRBV20-1 and TRBJ2-7; D is uncertain. V was pared by 3 bases and J by 2 bases, with 8 bases between. This CDR3 is built from 12 residues. CDR1 and CDR2 (germline): DFQATT, SNEGSKA (reference sequence).

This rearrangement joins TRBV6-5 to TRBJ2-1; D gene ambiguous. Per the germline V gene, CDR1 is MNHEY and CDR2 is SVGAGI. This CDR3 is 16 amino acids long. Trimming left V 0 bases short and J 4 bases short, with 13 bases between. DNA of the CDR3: TGTGCCAGCAGTTACTCTGGGGTAGCTGGGTACAATGAGCAGTTCTTC. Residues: CASSYSGVAGYNEQFF.

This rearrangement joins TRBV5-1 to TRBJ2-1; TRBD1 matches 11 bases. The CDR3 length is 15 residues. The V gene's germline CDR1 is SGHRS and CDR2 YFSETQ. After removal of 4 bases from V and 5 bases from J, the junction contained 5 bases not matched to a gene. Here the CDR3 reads CASSEGQGENNEQFF. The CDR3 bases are TGCGCCAGCAGCGAGGGACAGGGGGAAAACAATGAGCAGTTCTTC.

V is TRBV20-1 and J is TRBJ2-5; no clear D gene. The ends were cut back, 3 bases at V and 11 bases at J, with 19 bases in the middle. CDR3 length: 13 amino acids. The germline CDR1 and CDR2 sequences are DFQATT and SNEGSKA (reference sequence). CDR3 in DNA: TGCAGTGCTAGTAACTACCCGGTTTCTGGGCAGTACTTC. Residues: CSASNYPVSGQYF.

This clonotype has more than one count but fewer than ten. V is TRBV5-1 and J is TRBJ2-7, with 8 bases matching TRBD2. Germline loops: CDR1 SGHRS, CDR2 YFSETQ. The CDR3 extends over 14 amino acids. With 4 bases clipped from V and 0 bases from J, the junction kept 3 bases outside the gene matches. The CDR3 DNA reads TGCGCCAGCAGCCCACTAGCGGACTCCTACGAGCAGTACTTC. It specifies CASSPLADSYEQYF.

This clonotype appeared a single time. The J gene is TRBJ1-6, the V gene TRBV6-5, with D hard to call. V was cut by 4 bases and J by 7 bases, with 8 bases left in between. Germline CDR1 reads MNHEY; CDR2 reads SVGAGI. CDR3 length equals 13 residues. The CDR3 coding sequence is TGTGCCAGCAGTTCACGACCAAATTCACCCCTCCACTTT. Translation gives CASSSRPNSPLHF.

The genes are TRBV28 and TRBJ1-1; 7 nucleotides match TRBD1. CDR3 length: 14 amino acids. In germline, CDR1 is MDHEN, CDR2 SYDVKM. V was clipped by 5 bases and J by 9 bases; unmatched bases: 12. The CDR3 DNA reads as TGTGCCAGCAGTGTAAGACAGGGAGCGATTCAAGCTTTCTTT. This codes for CASSVRQGAIQAFF. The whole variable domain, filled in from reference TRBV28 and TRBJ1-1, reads DVKVTQSSRYLVKRTGEKVFLECVQDMDHENMFWYRQDPGLGLRLIYFSYDVKMKEKGDIPEGYSVSREKKERFSLILESASTNQTSMYLCASSVRQGAIQAFFGQGTRLTVV.

CDR3 in amino acids: CAISDPTGLSTDTQYF. CDR3 DNA: TGTGCCATCAGTGATCCGACAGGGCTTAGCACAGATACGCAGTATTTT. This chain uses TRBV10-3 with TRBJ2-3, with TRBD1 matching over 7 bases. V trimming: 3 bases; J trimming: 0 bases; junction bases outside the gene matches: 6. The germline V gene encodes CDR1 ENHRY and CDR2 SYGVKD. This CDR3 is 16 amino acids long.

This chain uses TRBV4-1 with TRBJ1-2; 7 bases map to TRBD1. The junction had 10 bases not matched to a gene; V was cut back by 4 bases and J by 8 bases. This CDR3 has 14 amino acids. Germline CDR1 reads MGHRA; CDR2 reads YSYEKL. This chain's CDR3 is CASSPLDRDWGYTF. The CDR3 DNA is TGCGCCAGCAGCCCCCTCGACAGGGACTGGGGCTACACCTTC.

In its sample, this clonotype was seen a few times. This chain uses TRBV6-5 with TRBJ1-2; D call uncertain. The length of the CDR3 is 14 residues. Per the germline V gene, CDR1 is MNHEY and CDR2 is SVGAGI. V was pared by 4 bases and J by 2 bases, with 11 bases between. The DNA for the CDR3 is TGTGCCAGCAGTTGGCGCACGGACAACTATGGCTACACCTTC. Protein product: CASSWRTDNYGYTF.

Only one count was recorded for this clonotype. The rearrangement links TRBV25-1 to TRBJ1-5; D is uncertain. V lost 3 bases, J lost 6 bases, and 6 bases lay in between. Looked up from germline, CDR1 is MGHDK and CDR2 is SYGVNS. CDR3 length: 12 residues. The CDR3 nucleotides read TGTGCCAGCAGTGAGACTATTCAGCCCCAGCATTTT. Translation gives CASSETIQPQHF. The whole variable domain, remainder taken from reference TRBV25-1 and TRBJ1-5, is EADIYQTPRYLVIGTGKKITLECSQTMGHDKMYWYQQDPGMELHLIHYSYGVNSTEKGDLSSESTVSRIRTEHFPLTLESARPSHTSQYLCASSETIQPQHFGDGTRLSIL.

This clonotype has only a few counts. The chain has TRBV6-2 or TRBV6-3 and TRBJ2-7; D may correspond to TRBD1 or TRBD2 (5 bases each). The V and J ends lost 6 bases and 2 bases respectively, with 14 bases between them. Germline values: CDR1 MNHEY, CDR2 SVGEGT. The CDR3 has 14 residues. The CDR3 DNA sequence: TGTGCCAGCAGACGCCGGGACGGAACCTACGAGCAGTACTTC. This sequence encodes CASRRRDGTYEQYF.

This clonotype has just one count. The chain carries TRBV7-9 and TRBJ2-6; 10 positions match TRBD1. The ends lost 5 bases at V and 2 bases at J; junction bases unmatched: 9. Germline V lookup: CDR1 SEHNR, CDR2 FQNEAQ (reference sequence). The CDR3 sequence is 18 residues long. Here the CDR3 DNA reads TGTGCCAGCAGCCCGTACGGGACAGGGGACCCTGGGGCCAACGTCCTGACTTTC. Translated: CASSPYGTGDPGANVLTF.

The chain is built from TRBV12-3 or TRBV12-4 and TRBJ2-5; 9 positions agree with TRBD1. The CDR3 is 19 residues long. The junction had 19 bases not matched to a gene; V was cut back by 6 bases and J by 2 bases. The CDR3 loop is CASSPGPGTGFPMQETQYF. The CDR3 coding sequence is TGTGCCAGCAGCCCTGGTCCCGGGACAGGGTTTCCAATGCAAGAGACCCAGTACTTC.

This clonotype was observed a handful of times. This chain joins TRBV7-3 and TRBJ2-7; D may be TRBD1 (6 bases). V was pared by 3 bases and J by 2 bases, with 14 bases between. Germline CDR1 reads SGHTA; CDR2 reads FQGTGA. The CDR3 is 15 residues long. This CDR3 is CASSLEGGEPYEQYF. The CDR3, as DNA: TGTGCCAGCAGCTTGGAAGGGGGTGAGCCCTACGAGCAGTACTTC.

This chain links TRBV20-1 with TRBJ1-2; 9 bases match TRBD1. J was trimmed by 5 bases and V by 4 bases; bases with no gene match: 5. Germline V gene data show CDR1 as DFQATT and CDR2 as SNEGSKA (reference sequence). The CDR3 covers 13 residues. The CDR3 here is CSANRGLSYGYTF. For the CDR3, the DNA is TGCAGTGCTAACAGGGGGCTTTCTTATGGCTACACCTTC.

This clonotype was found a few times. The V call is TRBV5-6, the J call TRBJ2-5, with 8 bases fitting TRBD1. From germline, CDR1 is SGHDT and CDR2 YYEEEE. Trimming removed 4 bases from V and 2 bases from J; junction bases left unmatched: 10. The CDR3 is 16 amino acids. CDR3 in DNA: TGTGCCAGCAGCGTAGGCGGGACAGGAGGACAAGAGACCCAGTACTTC. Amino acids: CASSVGGTGGQETQYF.

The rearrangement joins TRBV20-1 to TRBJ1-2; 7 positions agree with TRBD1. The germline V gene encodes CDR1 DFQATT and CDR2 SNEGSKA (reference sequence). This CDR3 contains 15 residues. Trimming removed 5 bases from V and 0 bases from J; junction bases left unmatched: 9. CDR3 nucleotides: TGCAGTGCTGAACAGACAGGGAACACTAACTATGGCTACACCTTC. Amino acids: CSAEQTGNTNYGYTF.

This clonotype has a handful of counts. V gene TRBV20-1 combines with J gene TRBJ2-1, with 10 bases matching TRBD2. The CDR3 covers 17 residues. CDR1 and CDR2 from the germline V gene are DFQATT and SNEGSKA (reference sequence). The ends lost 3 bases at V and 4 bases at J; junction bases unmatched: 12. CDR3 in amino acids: CSASPTLAGGAYNEQFF. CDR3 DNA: TGCAGTGCTAGCCCCACTTTAGCGGGAGGAGCTTACAATGAGCAGTTCTTC.

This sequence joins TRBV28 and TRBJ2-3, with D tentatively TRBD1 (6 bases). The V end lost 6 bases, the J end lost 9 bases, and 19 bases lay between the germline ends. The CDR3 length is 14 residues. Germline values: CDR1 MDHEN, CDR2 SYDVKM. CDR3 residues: CASSLPHRDETQYF. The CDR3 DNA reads TGTGCCAGCAGCCTCCCACACAGGGATGAGACGCAGTATTTT.

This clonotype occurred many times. DNA of the CDR3: TGCGCCAGCAGCGAGGGACTCCGCCAAGAGACCCAGTACTTC. Translated: CASSEGLRQETQYF. V usage is TRBV10-2 and J usage is TRBJ2-5; D might be TRBD2 (6 bases). CDR3 length: 14 amino acids. Germline values: CDR1 WSHSY, CDR2 SAAADI. Trimming removed 6 bases at V and 1 base at J, with 12 bases between.

For the CDR3, the DNA is TGTGCCAGCAGTCTCATCCCGGGACAGGGGGCCGACACCGGGGAGCTGTTTTTT. The encoded protein is CASSLIPGQGADTGELFF. The chain joins TRBV6-1 to TRBJ2-2, with TRBD1 matching over 12 bases. The J segment lost 3 bases and the V segment lost 5 bases, leaving 10 bases of the junction unmatched. From germline, CDR1 is MNHNS and CDR2 SASEGT. CDR3 length: 18 residues.

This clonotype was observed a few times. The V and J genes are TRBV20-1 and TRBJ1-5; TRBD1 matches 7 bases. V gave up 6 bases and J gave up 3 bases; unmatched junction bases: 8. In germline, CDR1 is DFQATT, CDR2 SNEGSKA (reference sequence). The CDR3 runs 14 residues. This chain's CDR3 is CSANTGASNQPQHF. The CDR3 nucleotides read TGCAGTGCAAATACAGGGGCGTCCAATCAGCCCCAGCATTTT.

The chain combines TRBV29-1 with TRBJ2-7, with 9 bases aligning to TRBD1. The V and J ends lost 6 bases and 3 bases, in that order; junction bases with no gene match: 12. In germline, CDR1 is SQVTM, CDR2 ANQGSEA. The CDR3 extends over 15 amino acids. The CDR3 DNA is TGCAGCGTCGGGGCCCCACAGGGGGCAGGCTACGAGCAGTACTTC. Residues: CSVGAPQGAGYEQYF.

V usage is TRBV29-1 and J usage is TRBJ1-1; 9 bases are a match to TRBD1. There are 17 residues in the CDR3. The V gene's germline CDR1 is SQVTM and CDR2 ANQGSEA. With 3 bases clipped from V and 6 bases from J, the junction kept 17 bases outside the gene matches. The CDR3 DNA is TGCAGCGTTGATGCACGGACAGGGGATCTCCGGAGGCCTGAAGCTTTCTTT. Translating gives CSVDARTGDLRRPEAFF. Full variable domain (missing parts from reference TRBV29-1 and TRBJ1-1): SAVISQKPSRDICQRGTSLTIQCQVDSQVTMMFWYRQQPGQSLTLIATANQGSEATYESGFVIDKFPISRPNLTFSTLTVSNMSPEDSSIYLCSVDARTGDLRRPEAFFGQGTRLTVV.

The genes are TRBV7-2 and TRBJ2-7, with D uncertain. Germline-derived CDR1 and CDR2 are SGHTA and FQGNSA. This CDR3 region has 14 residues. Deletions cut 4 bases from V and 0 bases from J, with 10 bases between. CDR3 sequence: CASSCRRFSYEQYF. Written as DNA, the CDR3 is TGTGCCAGCAGCTGCAGAAGATTCTCCTACGAGCAGTACTTC.

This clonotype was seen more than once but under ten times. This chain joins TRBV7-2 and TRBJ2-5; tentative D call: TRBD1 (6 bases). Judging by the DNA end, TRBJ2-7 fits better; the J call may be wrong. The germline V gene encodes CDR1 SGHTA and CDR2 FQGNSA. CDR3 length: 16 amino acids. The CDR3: CASSPRVGGAYGEQYF. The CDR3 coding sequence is TGTGCCAGCAGCCCCCGGGTTGGGGGCGCCTATGGCGAGCAGTACTTC.

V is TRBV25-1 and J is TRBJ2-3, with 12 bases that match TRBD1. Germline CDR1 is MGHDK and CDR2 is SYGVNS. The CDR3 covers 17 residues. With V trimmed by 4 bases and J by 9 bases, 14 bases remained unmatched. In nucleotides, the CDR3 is TGTGCCAGCAGTGCCCAAAATTGGGACAGGGGGCGGATAACGCAGTATTTT. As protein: CASSAQNWDRGRITQYF.

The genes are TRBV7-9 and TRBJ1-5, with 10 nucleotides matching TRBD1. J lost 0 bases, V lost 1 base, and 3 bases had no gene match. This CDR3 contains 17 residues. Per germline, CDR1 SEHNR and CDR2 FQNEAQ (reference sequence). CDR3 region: CASSLGTGGHSNQPQHF. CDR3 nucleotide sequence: TGTGCCAGCAGCTTAGGGACAGGGGGTCATAGCAATCAGCCCCAGCATTTT.